Many counts were recorded for the clone carrying this TCR beta chain. Its antigen is unknown. The germline gives CDR1 SGHTA, CDR2 FQGNSA. This CDR3 comprises 15 residues. Trimming cost V 6 bases and J 7 bases; bases outside gene matches: 10. Preparation of the TCRbeta library used unique molecular identifiers. TCRdb re-derived calls from the PCR reads in MiXCR, one entry per CDR3 protein. This table holds about 200,000 distinct CDR3 sequences, just under 6.5% found once. This record comes from a study of T-cell reconstitution after alpha-beta-depleted transplantation in children. Points from the study as a whole: Where alpha-beta T cells came from about two months after transplant was reportedly several hundred expanded graft clones. T-cell counts and diversity at one year post-transplant came mainly from newly produced T cells.

This material consisted of PBMCs, taken before TCRalphabeta/CD19-depleted stem cell transplant. The receptor was isolated from a girl under two years old with combined immunodeficiency, due to receive a stem cell transplant. The V gene is TRBV7-2, the J gene TRBJ2-1, with 9 positions matching TRBD2. The CDR3 DNA follows: TGTGCCAGCAGACCAGGGACTAGCCGTAGGAATGAGCAGTTCTTC. Translating it yields CASRPGTSRRNEQFF.